A selection of T cell receptor beta chains follows, all from one sample in a study of blood T cell repertoires in COVID-19. Produced via immunoSEQ multiplex PCR; TCRdb's table is partial and in-frame only. The table shows 150,000 to 200,000 clones, with around 88% occurring only once. The sequenced sample consisted of peripheral blood. Source of these receptors: a human donor in a cohort sampled during active COVID-19. Both conserved end residues are trimmed from each CDR3. A clone size is listed for some rows: how often the clone was seen (once, few, many), or a class if it is expanded.

v_call	clone_size	j_call	cdr3_aa
TRBV11-3	once	TRBJ1-1	ASSQAGGSDTEAF
TRBV30	-	TRBJ2-7	AWSDPSGVGSYEQY
TRBV6-4	-	TRBJ2-1	ASSDSTSGYNEQF
TRBV30	-	TRBJ2-3	AWRSRGLSTDTQY
TRBV24-1	once	TRBJ1-2	ATSEPPRYGYT
TRBV9	-	TRBJ1-4	ASSVEEASHEKLF
TRBV10-3	-	TRBJ1-2	AISEGTGYGYT
TRBV5-6	-	TRBJ2-2	ASSLTGRLELF
TRBV11-1	-	TRBJ2-3	ASSPRLARHTDTQY
TRBV24-1	-	TRBJ2-3	ATSDRGTSGSSDTQY
TRBV13	-	TRBJ1-2	ASSHQSRRYLYGYT
TRBV4-1	-	TRBJ2-5	ASSQEGAGTGISETQY
TRBV5-6	-	TRBJ2-7	ASSRNLAGVEQY
TRBV13	-	TRBJ2-7	ASSFTISIQGGSSYEQY
TRBV2	-	TRBJ1-4	ASSEGGLANEKLF
TRBV28	-	TRBJ2-7	ASSLWSRGDEQY
TRBV7-2	-	TRBJ1-4	ASSLGGTSDEKLF
TRBV28	-	TRBJ2-7	ASSLALAGGRDEQY
TRBV6-1	-	TRBJ1-2	ASSEAGNGQGGGYT
TRBV3-1/TRBV3-2	-	TRBJ2-3	ASSQEGEEHTDTQY
TRBV5-1	-	TRBJ1-4	ASSLGAREKLF
TRBV5-4	few	TRBJ2-3	ASSSGLGRLTDTQY
TRBV6-8	-	TRBJ2-7	ASSLPRDSYEQY
TRBV27	-	TRBJ1-2	ASSLSTGSYGYT
TRBV25-1	-	TRBJ1-2	ASSDRGLGGYT
TRBV4-3	-	TRBJ2-7	ASSQELAGRYEQY
TRBV11-3	few	TRBJ2-2	ASSLRLTGTGELF
TRBV2	-	TRBJ1-6	ASSDPGQSPLH
TRBV6-1	-	TRBJ1-2	ASREEQYYGYT
TRBV3-1/TRBV3-2	once	TRBJ2-7	ASSQVSRGAIDKSSYEQY
TRBV19	once	TRBJ2-2	ASSIDASGNTGELF
TRBV6-5	-	TRBJ2-7	ASSFGTASEQY
TRBV28	-	TRBJ1-5	ASSAGFGNQPQH
TRBV10-3	-	TRBJ2-1	AITALARSSYNEQF
TRBV7-3	once	TRBJ2-3	ASSVTSADTQY
TRBV6-2/TRBV6-3	-	TRBJ1-3	ASSYERVGNTIY
TRBV5-1	-	TRBJ2-7	ASSKTGGALAYEQY
TRBV19	-	TRBJ1-6	ASRTGQGYNSPLH
TRBV6-6	-	TRBJ2-7	ASSYPGTYEQY
TRBV10-3	-	TRBJ1-1	AISPRDPMNTEAF
TRBV4-3	-	TRBJ1-2	ASSQDRNRGGTYGYT
TRBV25-1	-	TRBJ1-4	ASSRTLLGNEKLF
TRBV6-2/TRBV6-3	few	TRBJ1-2	ASSPPTGTFYGYT
TRBV27	once	TRBJ2-5	ASSLVSGGPQETQY
TRBV28	-	TRBJ1-3	ASIKGMGNTIY
TRBV7-3	-	TRBJ2-5	ASSLGRGGLETQY
TRBV27	-	TRBJ2-1	ASSLRGSFLYEQF
TRBV10-3	-	TRBJ2-3	AISESSRRQGDTDTQY
TRBV28	-	TRBJ2-7	ASSLLASGRAYEQY